What follows are 6 T cell receptor beta chains derived from one specimen sequenced in a study of T cell responses to AZD1222 COVID-19 vaccine. This table comes from immunoSEQ multiplex PCR, and its TCRdb copy is limited to in-frame clones, with some not included. Of tens of thousands of clones listed, about four fifths are singletons. The sequences come from peripheral blood, collected on day 0 of AZD1222 vaccination. The receptor source for this set is an adult in good health.

The chain has TRBV28 and TRBJ2-7, with D possibly being TRBD1 (6 bases). This CDR3 region has 12 residues. Trimming removed 10 bases from V and 9 bases from J, with 19 bases in between. Germline-derived CDR1 and CDR2 are MDHEN and SYDVKM. CDR3 loop: CATDLTGFGQYF. The CDR3 DNA reads as TGTGCCACCGATCTTACAGGGTTCGGGCAGTACTTC.

This sequence joins TRBV7-8 and TRBJ1-6; D may be TRBD1 (5 bases). The CDR3 runs 16 residues. V was shortened by 1 base and J by 8 bases, with 15 bases between the two germline ends. Germline V gene data show CDR1 as SGHVS and CDR2 as FQNEAQ. The chain's CDR3 is CASSLDLGGTDSPLHF. The DNA of the CDR3 is TGTGCCAGCAGCTTAGATCTCGGGGGTACCGATTCACCCCTCCACTTT.

The chain uses TRBV21-1 and TRBJ2-7; the table's D call of TRBD2 was not tested on the DNA. TRBV21-1 is designated a pseudogene. The CDR3 runs 16 residues. The CDR3 is CASSRILKFGGSEQYF. In nucleotides, the CDR3 is TGTGCCAGCAGCAGAATTTTAAAATTTGGGGGGTCCGAGCAGTACTTC.

This clone was seen a single time. The chain recombines TRBV7-8 with TRBJ2-5, with a possible D match to TRBD1 (6 bases). Trimming took 1 base from V and 1 from J, leaving 10 bases between them. Per the germline V gene, CDR1 is SGHVS and CDR2 is FQNEAQ. This CDR3 comprises 15 residues. The CDR3 reads CASSLDGTPQETQYF. CDR3 in DNA: TGTGCCAGCAGCTTAGATGGGACACCCCAAGAGACCCAGTACTTC.

This clone turned up a few times. The chain has TRBV5-1 and TRBJ2-7; TRBD1 aligns across 9 bases. CDR1 and CDR2 (germline): SGHRS, YFSETQ. There are 13 residues in the CDR3. J gave up 6 bases and V 8 bases, and 9 bases lay outside the gene matches. The CDR3 spells CASRRDRVFEQYF. The CDR3 bases are TGCGCCAGTCGTCGGGACAGGGTCTTCGAGCAGTACTTC.

The chain employs TRBV6-5 and TRBJ1-5, with a weak D call TRBD1 (6 bases). Germline loops: CDR1 MNHEY, CDR2 SVGAGI. The V gene lost 4 bases and the J gene lost 0 bases, with 7 bases spanning the gap. CDR3 length: 14 residues. The CDR3 protein is CASSWGHSNQPQHF. For the CDR3, the DNA is TGTGCCAGCAGTTGGGGACATAGCAATCAGCCCCAGCATTTT.